The clone carrying this T cell receptor beta chain was picked up a small number of times. A read error likely explains this, since a far larger clone differs by one base. The sample comes from a study of shared clonotypes between healthy human individuals. Produced via immunoSEQ multiplex PCR; TCRdb's table is partial and in-frame only. The sample lists about half a million clones; 81% were seen once. The germline V gene has CDR1 MNHEY and CDR2 SVGAGI. Germline trimming cut 8 bases from V and 6 bases from J; bases unmatched to any gene: 6. This CDR3 has 13 amino acids. V gene TRBV6-5 combines with J gene TRBJ1-4, with 7 bases identical to TRBD1. Sequencing was done on a sample of PBMCs. The TCR was taken from a woman in her thirties or forties in good health. Some clones in this sample may be carry-over from other donors' samples. CDR3 nucleotide sequence: TGTGCCAGCGCGACAGGGAGTGATGAAAAACTGTTTTTT. It specifies CASATGSDEKLFF.